This TCR beta chain was identified during a study of blood T cell repertoires in COVID-19. In the study overall: Sites in the United States, Italy and Spain provided acute and convalescent COVID-19 samples. Sources were T cells, B-cell-depleted T cells, or PBMCs; the material itself was cDNA or gDNA.

In the source study's methods: How many nucleated cells were present was estimated from reference gene primer amplification. Libraries were prepared by immunoSEQ multiplex PCR; TCRdb keeps only in-frame clonotypes and omits some of them. For V, J and clone size, that table is used; D and trimming come from the DNA. The sample contains 65,000 to 85,000 clones, around 91% of which appear only once. The CDR3 runs to 13 residues. Trimming took 9 bases from V and 4 from J, leaving 13 bases between them. From germline, CDR1 is MGHDK and CDR2 SYGVNS. This chain links TRBV25-1 with TRBJ2-4, with D perhaps matching TRBD1 (6 bases). This sequence was found in a human donor in a cohort sampled during active COVID-19. Sequenced input: peripheral blood. CDR3 loop: CARVQGLKNIQYF. The CDR3 coding sequence is TGTGCCAGGGTTCAGGGGCTGAAAAACATTCAGTACTTC.